This is a list of T cell receptor beta chains from one sample in a study of T-cell reconstitution after alpha-beta-depleted transplantation in children. TCRdb redid the calling of the PCR reads with MiXCR, one entry per CDR3 protein. The sample records fewer than 400,000 distinct CDR3 sequences, roughly 21% being singletons. The starting material was PBMCs from the stem cell graft donor, obtained from the stem cell graft. The receptors derive from a human donor who donated a stem cell graft to a child with acute myeloid leukemia. The CDR3 runs from the conserved cysteine through the conserved F or W. Fields, in order: D gene, J gene, V gene, clone size, CDR3 protein, CDR3 DNA. The D gene is left open where the match is weak. Some rows have no size entry. The others give once, few or many, or a class for an expanded clone.

D gene: .; J gene: TRBJ2-7; V gene: TRBV12-3/TRBV12-4; clone size: .; CDR3 protein: CASHRVREQYF; CDR3 DNA: TGTGCCAGCCATAGGGTCCGCGAGCAGTACTTC
D gene: .; J gene: TRBJ2-1; V gene: TRBV20-1; clone size: few; CDR3 protein: CSVDSKTHEQFF; CDR3 DNA: TGCAGTGTGGATAGCAAGACGCATGAGCAGTTCTTC
D gene: .; J gene: TRBJ2-6; V gene: TRBV28; clone size: .; CDR3 protein: CASSLAGLSSGANVLTF; CDR3 DNA: TGTGCCAGCAGTTTGGCGGGGTTAAGCTCTGGGGCCAACGTCCTGACTTTC
D gene: .; J gene: TRBJ2-7; V gene: TRBV5-1; clone size: many; CDR3 protein: CASGPPGNEQYF; CDR3 DNA: TGCGCCAGCGGGCCCCCAGGGAACGAGCAGTACTTC
D gene: .; J gene: TRBJ2-7; V gene: TRBV20-1; clone size: .; CDR3 protein: CSARDPGHYSYEQYF; CDR3 DNA: TGCAGTGCTAGAGACCCGGGACATTACTCCTACGAGCAGTACTTC
D gene: .; J gene: TRBJ2-7; V gene: TRBV6-5; clone size: many; CDR3 protein: CASSYRQGGPYEQYF; CDR3 DNA: TGTGCCAGCAGTTACCGGCAGGGGGGCCCCTACGAGCAGTACTTC
D gene: TRBD2; J gene: TRBJ2-2; V gene: TRBV12-3/TRBV12-4; clone size: .; CDR3 protein: CASSFAGGRNTGELFF; CDR3 DNA: TGTGCCAGCAGTTTCGCGGGGGGCAGGAACACCGGGGAGCTGTTTTTT
D gene: .; J gene: TRBJ1-5; V gene: TRBV6-1; clone size: many; CDR3 protein: CASSAGPTPYSNQPQHF; CDR3 DNA: TGTGCCAGCAGTGCGGGTCCCACCCCATATAGCAATCAGCCCCAGCATTTT
D gene: TRBD1; J gene: TRBJ2-2; V gene: TRBV12-3/TRBV12-4; clone size: .; CDR3 protein: CASTIGGRELFF; CDR3 DNA: TGTGCCAGCACCATAGGGGGCCGGGAGCTGTTTTTT
D gene: .; J gene: TRBJ2-7; V gene: TRBV12-3/TRBV12-4; clone size: few; CDR3 protein: CASSLGGGSSGEQYF; CDR3 DNA: TGTGCCAGCAGCCTGGGGGGAGGCTCCTCGGGCGAGCAGTACTTC
D gene: .; J gene: TRBJ2-3; V gene: TRBV7-3; clone size: .; CDR3 protein: CASSRQGGGADTQYF; CDR3 DNA: TGTGCCAGCAGCCGGCAGGGCGGTGGAGCAGATACGCAGTATTTT
D gene: TRBD1; J gene: TRBJ1-1; V gene: TRBV6-6; clone size: .; CDR3 protein: CASGDRKAFF; CDR3 DNA: TGTGCCAGCGGGGACAGAAAAGCTTTCTTT
D gene: TRBD1; J gene: TRBJ2-4; V gene: TRBV27; clone size: many; CDR3 protein: CASSATGGWGKNIQYF; CDR3 DNA: TGTGCCAGCAGTGCGACAGGGGGCTGGGGGAAAAACATTCAGTACTTC
D gene: .; J gene: TRBJ2-7; V gene: TRBV7-2; clone size: many; CDR3 protein: CASSLGRYEQYF; CDR3 DNA: TGTGCCAGCAGCCTTGGGCGCTACGAGCAGTACTTC
D gene: TRBD2; J gene: TRBJ2-7; V gene: TRBV27; clone size: .; CDR3 protein: CASSVRASGYEQYF; CDR3 DNA: TGTGCCAGCAGTGTCCGGGCTAGCGGGTACGAGCAGTACTTC
D gene: .; J gene: TRBJ1-2; V gene: TRBV5-5; clone size: .; CDR3 protein: CASSVDLNYYGYTF; CDR3 DNA: TGTGCCAGCAGCGTAGACCTGAACTACTATGGCTACACCTTC
D gene: .; J gene: TRBJ2-2; V gene: TRBV21-1; clone size: .; CDR3 protein: CASSISITGELFF; CDR3 DNA: TGTGCCAGCAGCATCTCAATTACCGGGGAGCTGTTTTTT
D gene: TRBD1; J gene: TRBJ1-2; V gene: TRBV5-1; clone size: .; CDR3 protein: CASSLESGTGSPHGYTF; CDR3 DNA: TGCGCCAGCAGCTTGGAATCTGGGACAGGATCCCCCCATGGCTACACCTTC
D gene: .; J gene: TRBJ2-3; V gene: TRBV27; clone size: many; CDR3 protein: CASSLISTDTQYF; CDR3 DNA: TGTGCCAGCAGTCTCATTAGCACAGATACGCAGTATTTT
D gene: TRBD2; J gene: TRBJ2-7; V gene: TRBV10-3; clone size: .; CDR3 protein: CAISESTSGHSYEQYF; CDR3 DNA: TGTGCCATCAGTGAGTCGACTAGCGGGCACTCCTACGAGCAGTACTTC
D gene: TRBD2; J gene: TRBJ2-3; V gene: TRBV20-1; clone size: many; CDR3 protein: CSATPGTRTDTQYF; CDR3 DNA: TGCAGTGCTACTCCCGGGACTAGAACAGATACGCAGTATTTT
D gene: .; J gene: TRBJ2-2; V gene: TRBV6-1; clone size: .; CDR3 protein: CASSATSLGTGELFF; CDR3 DNA: TGTGCCAGCAGTGCGACCAGCCTAGGCACCGGGGAGCTGTTTTTT
D gene: .; J gene: TRBJ2-7; V gene: TRBV28; clone size: few; CDR3 protein: CASSRTFEQYF; CDR3 DNA: TGTGCCAGCAGCAGGACTTTCGAGCAGTACTTC
D gene: .; J gene: TRBJ1-5; V gene: TRBV24-1; clone size: once; CDR3 protein: CAAIYPGEQPQHF; CDR3 DNA: TGTGCCGCCATTTATCCAGGGGAACAGCCCCAGCATTTT
D gene: .; J gene: TRBJ2-7; V gene: TRBV29-1; clone size: many; CDR3 protein: CSVEGNGYEQYF; CDR3 DNA: TGCAGCGTAGAAGGTAACGGCTACGAGCAGTACTTC
D gene: TRBD2; J gene: TRBJ2-3; V gene: TRBV4-1; clone size: .; CDR3 protein: CASSQDQRGVKGTQYF; CDR3 DNA: TGCGCCAGCAGCCAAGATCAACGGGGGGTGAAGGGGACGCAGTATTTT
D gene: TRBD2; J gene: TRBJ2-7; V gene: TRBV6-5; clone size: many; CDR3 protein: CASSYLGGRGVEQYF; CDR3 DNA: TGTGCCAGCAGTTACCTGGGGGGACGGGGGGTAGAGCAGTACTTC
D gene: .; J gene: TRBJ1-6; V gene: TRBV4-1; clone size: few; CDR3 protein: CASSQDIGGTVNSPLHF; CDR3 DNA: TGCGCCAGCAGCCAAGATATAGGAGGGACGGTTAATTCACCCCTCCACTTT
D gene: .; J gene: TRBJ1-1; V gene: TRBV12-3/TRBV12-4; clone size: .; CDR3 protein: CASSFAALKNTEAFF; CDR3 DNA: TGTGCCAGCAGTTTTGCCGCATTGAAGAACACTGAAGCTTTCTTT
D gene: TRBD2; J gene: TRBJ2-7; V gene: TRBV12-3/TRBV12-4; clone size: .; CDR3 protein: CASSLSRELNF; CDR3 DNA: TGTGCCAGCAGTTTATCGCGGGAGTTAAACTTC